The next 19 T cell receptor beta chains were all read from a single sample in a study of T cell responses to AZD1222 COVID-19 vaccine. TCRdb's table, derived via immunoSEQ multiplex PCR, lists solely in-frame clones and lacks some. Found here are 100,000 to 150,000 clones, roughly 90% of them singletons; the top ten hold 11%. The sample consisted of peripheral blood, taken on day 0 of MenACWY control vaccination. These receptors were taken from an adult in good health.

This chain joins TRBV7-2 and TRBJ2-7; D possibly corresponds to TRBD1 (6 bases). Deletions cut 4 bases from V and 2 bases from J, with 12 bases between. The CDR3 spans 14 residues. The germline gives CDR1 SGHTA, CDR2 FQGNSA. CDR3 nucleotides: TGTGCCAGCAGCTGGAGCAGGGGAACCTACGAGCAGTACTTC. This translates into CASSWSRGTYEQYF.

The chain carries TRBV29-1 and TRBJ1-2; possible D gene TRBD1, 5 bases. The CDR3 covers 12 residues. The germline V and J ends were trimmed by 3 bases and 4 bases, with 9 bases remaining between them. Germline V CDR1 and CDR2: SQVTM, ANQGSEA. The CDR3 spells CSVDRQSYGYTF. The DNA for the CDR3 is TGCAGCGTTGATCGACAGTCCTATGGCTACACCTTC.

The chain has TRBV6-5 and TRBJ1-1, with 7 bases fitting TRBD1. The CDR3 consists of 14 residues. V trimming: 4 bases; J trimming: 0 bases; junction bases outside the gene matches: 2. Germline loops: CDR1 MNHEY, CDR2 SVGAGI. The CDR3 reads CASSWRGLNTEAFF. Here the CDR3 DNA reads TGTGCCAGCAGTTGGAGGGGGCTGAACACTGAAGCTTTCTTT.

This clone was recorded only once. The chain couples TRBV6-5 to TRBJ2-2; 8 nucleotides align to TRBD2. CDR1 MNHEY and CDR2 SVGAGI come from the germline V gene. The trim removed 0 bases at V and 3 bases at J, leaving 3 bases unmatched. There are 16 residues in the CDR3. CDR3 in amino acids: CASSYSSGSYTGELFF. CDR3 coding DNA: TGTGCCAGCAGTTACTCGAGCGGGAGCTACACCGGGGAGCTGTTTTTT.

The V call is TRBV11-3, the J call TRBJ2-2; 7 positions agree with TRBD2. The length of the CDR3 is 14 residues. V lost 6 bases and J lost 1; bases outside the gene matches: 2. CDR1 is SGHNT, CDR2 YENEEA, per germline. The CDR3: CASRPGGNTGELFF. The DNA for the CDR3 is TGTGCCAGCAGACCGGGAGGGAACACCGGGGAGCTGTTTTTT. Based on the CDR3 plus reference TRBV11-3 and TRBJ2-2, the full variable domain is EAGVVQSPRYKIIEKKQPVAFWCNPISGHNTLYWYLQNLGQGPELLIRYENEEAVDDSQLPKDRFSAERLKGVDSTLKIQPAELGDSAVYLCASRPGGNTGELFFGEGSRLTVL.

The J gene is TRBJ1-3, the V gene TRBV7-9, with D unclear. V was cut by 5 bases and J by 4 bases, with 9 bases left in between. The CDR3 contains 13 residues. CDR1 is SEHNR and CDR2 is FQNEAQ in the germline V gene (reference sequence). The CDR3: CASSPKAGNTIYF. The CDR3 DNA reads TGTGCCAGCAGCCCGAAGGCAGGAAACACCATATATTTT.

Here the CDR3 reads CASSLTSVGGEQYF. The CDR3 coding sequence is TGTGCCAGCAGCCTGACTAGCGTAGGGGGTGAGCAGTACTTC. The chain recombines TRBV3-1 (or the pseudogene TRBV3-2) with TRBJ2-7, with 8 positions matching TRBD2. Germline V gene data show CDR1 as LGHDT and CDR2 as YNNKEL (reference sequence). Germline trimming cut 4 bases from V and 7 bases from J; bases unmatched to any gene: 9. The CDR3 extends over 14 amino acids.

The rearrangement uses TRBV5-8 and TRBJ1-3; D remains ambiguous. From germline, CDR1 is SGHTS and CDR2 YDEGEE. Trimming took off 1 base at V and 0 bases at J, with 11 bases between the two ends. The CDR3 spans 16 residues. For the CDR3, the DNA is TGTGCCAGCAGCTTGTTTGGGCCCTACTCTGGAAACACCATATATTTT. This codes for CASSLFGPYSGNTIYF.

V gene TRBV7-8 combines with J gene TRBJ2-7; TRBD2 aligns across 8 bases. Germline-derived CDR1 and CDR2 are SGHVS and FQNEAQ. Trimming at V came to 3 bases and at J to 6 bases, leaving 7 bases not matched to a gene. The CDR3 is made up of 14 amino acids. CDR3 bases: TGTGCCAGCAGCTTGGTAGCGGGGACCCTCGAGCAGTACTTC. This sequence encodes CASSLVAGTLEQYF.

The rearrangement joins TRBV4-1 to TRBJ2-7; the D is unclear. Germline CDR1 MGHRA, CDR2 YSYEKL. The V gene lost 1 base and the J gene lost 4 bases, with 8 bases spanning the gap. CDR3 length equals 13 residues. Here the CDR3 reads CASSQVVGYEQYF. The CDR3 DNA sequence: TGCGCCAGCAGCCAAGTGGTGGGTTACGAGCAGTACTTC.

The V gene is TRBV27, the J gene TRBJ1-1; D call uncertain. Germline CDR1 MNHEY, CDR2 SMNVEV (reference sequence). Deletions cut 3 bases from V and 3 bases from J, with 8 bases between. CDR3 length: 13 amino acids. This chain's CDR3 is CASSFERDTEAFF. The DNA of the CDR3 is TGTGCCAGCAGTTTCGAGAGAGACACTGAAGCTTTCTTT.

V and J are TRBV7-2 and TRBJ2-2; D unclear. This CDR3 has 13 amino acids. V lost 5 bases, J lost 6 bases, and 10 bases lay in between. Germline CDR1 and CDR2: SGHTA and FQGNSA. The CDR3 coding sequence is TGTGCCAGCAGCCCACCCCCGGCCGGGGAGCTGTTTTTT. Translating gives CASSPPPAGELFF.

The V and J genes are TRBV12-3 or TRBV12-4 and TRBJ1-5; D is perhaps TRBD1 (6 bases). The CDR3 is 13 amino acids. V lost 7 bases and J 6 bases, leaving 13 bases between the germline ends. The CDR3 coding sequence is TGTGCCAGCACCCTCGGGGGCAGTCAGCCCCAGCATTTT. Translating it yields CASTLGGSQPQHF.

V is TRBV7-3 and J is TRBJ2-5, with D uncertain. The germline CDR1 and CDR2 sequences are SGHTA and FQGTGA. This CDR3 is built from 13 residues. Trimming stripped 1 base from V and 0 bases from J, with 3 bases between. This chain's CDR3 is CASSLKYQETQYF. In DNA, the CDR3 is TGTGCCAGCAGCTTAAAGTACCAAGAGACCCAGTACTTC.

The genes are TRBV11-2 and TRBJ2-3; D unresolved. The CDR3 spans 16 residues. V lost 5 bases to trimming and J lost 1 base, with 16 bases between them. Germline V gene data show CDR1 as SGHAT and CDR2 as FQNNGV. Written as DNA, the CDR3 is TGTGCCAGCAGCAACAACCGAATCGAGGGCACAGATACGCAGTATTTT. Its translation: CASSNNRIEGTDTQYF. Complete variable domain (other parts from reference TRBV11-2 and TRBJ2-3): EAGVAQSPRYKIIEKRQSVAFWCNPISGHATLYWYQQILGQGPKLLIQFQNNGVVDDSQLPKDRFSAERLKGVDSTLKIQPAKLEDSAVYLCASSNNRIEGTDTQYFGPGTRLTVL.

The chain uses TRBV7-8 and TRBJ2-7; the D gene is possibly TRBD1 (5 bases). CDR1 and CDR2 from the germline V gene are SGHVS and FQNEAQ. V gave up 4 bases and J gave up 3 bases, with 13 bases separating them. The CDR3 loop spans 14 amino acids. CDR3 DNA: TGTGCCAGCAGCTCCCGGTGGGGCCTCTACGAGCAGTACTTC. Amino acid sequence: CASSSRWGLYEQYF. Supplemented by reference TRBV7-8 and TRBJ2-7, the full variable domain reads GAGVSQSPRYKVAKRGQDVALRCDPISGHVSLFWYQQALGQGPEFLTYFQNEAQLDKSGLPSDRFFAERPEGSVSTLKIQRTQQEDSAVYLCASSSRWGLYEQYFGPGTRLTVT.

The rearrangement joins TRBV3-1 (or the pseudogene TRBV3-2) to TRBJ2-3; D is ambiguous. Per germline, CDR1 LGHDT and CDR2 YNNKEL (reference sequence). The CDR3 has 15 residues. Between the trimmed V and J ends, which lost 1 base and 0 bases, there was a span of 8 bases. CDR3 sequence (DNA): TGTGCCAGCAGCCAAGGGCCGCTTAGCACAGATACGCAGTATTTT. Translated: CASSQGPLSTDTQYF.

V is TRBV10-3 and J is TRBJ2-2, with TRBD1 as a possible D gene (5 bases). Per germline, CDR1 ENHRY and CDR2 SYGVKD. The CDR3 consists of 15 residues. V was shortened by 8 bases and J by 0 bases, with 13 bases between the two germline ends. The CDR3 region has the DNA TGTGCCATCCAGACAGCTGACTCGAACACCGGGGAGCTGTTTTTT. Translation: CAIQTADSNTGELFF.

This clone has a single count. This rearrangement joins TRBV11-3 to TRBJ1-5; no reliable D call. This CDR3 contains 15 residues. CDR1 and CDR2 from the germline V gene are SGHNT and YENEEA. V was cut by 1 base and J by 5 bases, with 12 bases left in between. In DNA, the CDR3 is TGTGCCAGCAGCTTAGGGGCAGCAAAGGATCAGCCCCAGCATTTT. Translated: CASSLGAAKDQPQHF.